These T cell receptor beta chains were read from a single sample in a study of monozygotic twins with inflammatory bowel disease. TCRdb reprocessed the 5' RACE reads and reports one entry per CDR3 protein, with no DNA. The sample holds over 110,000 distinct CDR3 sequences. The specimen sequenced was blood. The receptors here all came from a human donor with ulcerative colitis or Crohn's disease, or a healthy co-twin of an affected twin (not recorded which). CDR3s include the opening cysteine and the closing phenylalanine or tryptophan. The order of the fields is J gene, V gene, CDR3 protein.

TRBJ2-3,TRBV11-2,CASSPRPRLAGLTDTQYF
TRBJ2-3,TRBV4-3,CASSGGGPNTQYF
TRBJ1-2,TRBV6-2/TRBV6-3,CASRRTQGRGPFFYGYTF
TRBJ2-4,TRBV12-3/TRBV12-4,CASSRRAGNFIFAKNIQYF
TRBJ1-1,TRBV4-2,CASSHQGTEAFF
TRBJ1-1,TRBV12-3/TRBV12-4,CASSFGANTEAFF
TRBJ2-2,TRBV30,CAWNRGNTGELFF
TRBJ1-1,TRBV19,CASSIPGGGTEAFF
TRBJ2-3,TRBV7-2,CASSLGGPLSTDTQYF
TRBJ1-5,TRBV29-1,CSVRQSDSNQPQHF
TRBJ2-2,TRBV5-1,CASSLVQGNTGELFF
TRBJ2-3,TRBV20-1,CSARDGGGAGTDTQYF
TRBJ1-2,TRBV20-1,CSVRGVTNYGYTF
TRBJ2-5,TRBV3-1,CASSQGSGVGETQYF
TRBJ2-7,TRBV5-1,CASSFSGMGEQYF
TRBJ1-6,TRBV18,CASSPRIDSPLHF
TRBJ2-1,TRBV12-3/TRBV12-4,CASSLAKDRGDEQFF
TRBJ2-2,TRBV7-2,CASSLMAGSNTGELFF
TRBJ2-7,TRBV6-5,CASRIGGSGGFSYEQYF
TRBJ1-2,TRBV18,CASSPPGGYEANYGYTF
TRBJ1-4,TRBV5-1,CASSLEPGQGAGGEKLFF
TRBJ1-6,TRBV5-4,CASSRDRAYNSPLHF
TRBJ2-1,TRBV12-3/TRBV12-4,CASSPRGGMDEQFF
TRBJ2-7,TRBV25-1,CASSDTGLEQYF
TRBJ2-2,TRBV20-1,CSAPTPVNTGELFF
TRBJ1-1,TRBV7-6,CASSLGRGLRTEAFF
TRBJ1-1,TRBV5-1,CASSLVAGWMNTEAFF
TRBJ2-3,TRBV4-2,CASSQDPAASGTDTQYF
TRBJ2-7,TRBV5-1,CASSQPQGARDEQYF
TRBJ2-7,TRBV12-3/TRBV12-4,CASSLMQGYYEQYF
TRBJ2-7,TRBV12-3/TRBV12-4,CASSLAGRTSYEQYF
TRBJ2-5,TRBV7-2,CASSALGAQQETQYF